Below are 10 T cell receptor beta chains sequenced from a single sample in a study of T cells in Graves' hyperthyroidism and ophthalmopathy (dated by TCRdb to 2018 to 2020). Library generation was performed with multiplex PCR. The instrument given in TCRdb is Illumina HiSeq 2000. TCR beta CDR3 regions were amplified from RNA transcripts. The first round of RT-PCR for the TCR CDR3 was performed with the HTBI primer set and the Qiagen OneStep RT-PCR kit. TCRdb reprocessing: public reads trimmed at Q25 with fastp, clones called with MiXCR, in-frame beta chains kept. For every CDR3 protein sequence, its rows merge into one entry that carries the most common genes and DNA. Present in this sample are about 320,000 distinct CDR3 sequences, around 16% of which were seen just once. Clones ranked in the top ten supply around 35% of the sample. Sequences were obtained from blood. Source of these receptors: a man aged 30 to 45 with Graves' hyperthyroidism.

This clonotype has ten or more counts. The chain employs TRBV6-1 and TRBJ1-1, with TRBD1 matching over 7 bases. After removal of 7 bases from V and 3 bases from J, the junction contained 2 bases not matched to a gene. Germline lookup yields CDR1 MNHNS and CDR2 SASEGT. This CDR3 comprises 12 residues. This CDR3 is CASMGQHTEAFF. The CDR3 DNA reads TGTGCCAGCATGGGACAGCACACTGAAGCTTTCTTT.

The V gene is TRBV20-1, the J gene TRBJ2-7; 7 bases match TRBD2. CDR3 length equals 14 residues. The ends lost 3 bases at V and 5 bases at J; junction bases unmatched: 10. CDR1 and CDR2 (germline): DFQATT, SNEGSKA (reference sequence). The CDR3 region is CSASSPSGTNEQYF. DNA for the CDR3: TGCAGTGCTAGTAGTCCTAGCGGAACCAACGAGCAGTACTTC.

This clonotype was counted between two and nine times. This sequence joins TRBV5-1 and TRBJ2-1; the D gene is possibly TRBD1 (6 bases). The CDR3 has 12 residues. V was cut by 3 bases and J by 10 bases, with 11 bases left in between. The V gene's germline CDR1 is SGHRS and CDR2 YFSETQ. The CDR3 sequence: CASSSSGTEQFF. The DNA of the CDR3 is TGCGCCAGCAGCTCATCCGGGACAGAGCAGTTCTTC.

This clonotype was detected only a few times. The chain employs TRBV5-1 and TRBJ1-4; D call uncertain. The CDR3 consists of 15 residues. The V gene lost 5 bases and the J gene lost 8 bases, with 19 bases spanning the gap. Germline V gene data show CDR1 as SGHRS and CDR2 as YFSETQ. DNA for the CDR3: TGCGCCAGCAGTTTAAAGTCCACGGGCGGAGAAAAACTGTTTTTT. It specifies CASSLKSTGGEKLFF.

This clonotype was seen just once. The genes are TRBV5-1 and TRBJ2-7; TRBD2 matches at 7 bases. J was trimmed by 3 bases and V by 4 bases; bases with no gene match: 16. Germline V gene data show CDR1 as SGHRS and CDR2 as YFSETQ. This CDR3 region has 17 residues. CDR3: CASSVRGASGANYEQYF. The CDR3 DNA reads as TGCGCCAGCAGCGTCCGAGGGGCTAGCGGAGCCAACTACGAGCAGTACTTC.

This clonotype was seen many times. V gene TRBV29-1 combines with J gene TRBJ1-1; the D is unclear. V shed 1 base and J shed 3 bases, with 9 bases lying between them. The CDR3 is 13 residues long. CDR1 and CDR2 from the germline V gene are SQVTM and ANQGSEA. The CDR3 is CSVEVSSDTEAFF. CDR3 DNA sequence: TGCAGCGTTGAAGTCTCCTCGGACACTGAAGCTTTCTTT.

In this sample, this clonotype turned up many times. The gene calls are TRBV24-1 and TRBJ2-3; D gene ambiguous. This CDR3 has 14 residues. The germline CDR1 and CDR2 sequences are KGHDR and SFDVKD. Trimming took off 4 bases at V and 2 bases at J, with 9 bases between the two ends. In DNA form, the CDR3 reads TGTGCCACCAGTGAAGCCCCCGACACAGATACGCAGTATTTT. It specifies CATSEAPDTDTQYF.

This clonotype was seen at least ten times. The genes are TRBV12-3 or TRBV12-4 and TRBJ2-1, with 8 positions matching TRBD2. The CDR3 is made up of 13 amino acids. The V and J ends lost 8 bases and 10 bases, in that order; junction bases with no gene match: 10. CDR3: CASGLPGGPEQFF. In nucleotides, the CDR3 is TGTGCCAGCGGGCTTCCGGGAGGGCCAGAGCAGTTCTTC.

The CDR3 DNA reads TGTGCCAGCAGCCGGGGGACGTACCTGACAGGGGCTAATGAGCAGTTCTTC. It is translated as CASSRGTYLTGANEQFF. The chain is built from TRBV7-9 and TRBJ2-1; 8 positions agree with TRBD1. The CDR3 consists of 17 residues. Germline CDR1 and CDR2: SEHNR and FQNEAQ (reference sequence). V dropped 5 bases and J dropped 7; count of bases not matched to a gene: 16.

This clonotype was recorded a few times. CDR3 loop: CASSYSSGGSTDTQYF. Here the CDR3 DNA reads TGTGCCAGCAGTTACTCGAGCGGGGGGAGCACAGATACGCAGTATTTT. The V and J genes are TRBV6-2 or TRBV6-3 and TRBJ2-3; 9 nucleotides line up with TRBD2. The V gene's germline CDR1 is MNHEY and CDR2 SVGEGT. The CDR3 consists of 16 residues. The junction had 1 base not matched to a gene; V was cut back by 0 bases and J by 0 bases.